Each of the 11 T cell receptor beta chains below was sequenced from the same sample in a study of T cells in Graves' hyperthyroidism and ophthalmopathy (dated by TCRdb to between 2018 and 2021). The protocol used for the library was multiplex PCR. Data came from an Illumina HiSeq 2000. The TCR beta CDR3 regions were amplified from RNA transcripts. For the first round of RT-PCR on the TCR CDR3, the HTBI primer set was used together with the Qiagen OneStep RT-PCR kit. TCRdb reworked the public reads: Q25 trimming with fastp, MiXCR clone assembly, productive beta chains retained. Each entry is one CDR3 protein sequence, shown with its most common DNA and genes. The sample records 350,000 to 400,000 distinct CDR3 sequences, approximately 20% of which are singletons. About 3.7% of the sample goes to the ten largest clones. Material for sequencing was blood. All receptors come from a woman under 30 with Graves' hyperthyroidism.

This clonotype has at least ten counts. The chain carries TRBV13 and TRBJ1-1; D is undetermined. V shed 5 bases and J shed 5 bases, with 12 bases lying between them. The CDR3 runs 13 residues. The germline gives CDR1 PRHDT, CDR2 FYEKMQ (reference sequence). In DNA form, the CDR3 reads TGTGCCAGCAGCCGAGGGTTCGTTACTGAAGCTTTCTTT. Translation gives CASSRGFVTEAFF.

This clonotype was recorded many times. The chain is built from TRBV11-2 and TRBJ2-7; D ambiguous. The CDR3 length is 11 residues. Per the germline V gene, CDR1 is SGHAT and CDR2 is FQNNGV. V was clipped by 5 bases and J by 12 bases, with 14 bases between them. The CDR3 spells CASSQTGVGYF. The CDR3 bases are TGTGCCAGCAGCCAGACGGGTGTGGGGTACTTC.

This clonotype was found many times. J is TRBJ1-1 and V is TRBV28, with D possibly matching TRBD1 (6 bases). Trimming removed 4 bases at V and 1 base at J, with 13 bases between. Germline CDR1 reads MDHEN; CDR2 reads SYDVKM. There are 15 residues in the CDR3. Here the CDR3 DNA reads TGTGCCAGCAGTTCTCAGGAGGGGGAGAACACTGAAGCTTTCTTT. It encodes CASSSQEGENTEAFF.

This clonotype was detected ten times or more. This chain links TRBV7-8 with TRBJ1-5; D may be TRBD1 (5 bases). CDR1 and CDR2 (germline): SGHVS, FQNEAQ. The CDR3 spans 13 residues. V lost 5 bases and J lost 11, with 16 bases in between. CDR3 in amino acids: CASSPPGLAAQHF. Here the CDR3 DNA reads TGTGCCAGCAGCCCGCCGGGGCTCGCGGCCCAGCATTTT.

This clonotype was recorded at least ten times. The chain has TRBV20-1 and TRBJ2-7, with TRBD2 as a possible D gene (6 bases). Germline values: CDR1 DFQATT, CDR2 SNEGSKA (reference sequence). The CDR3 length is 13 residues. Trimming removed 0 bases at V and 5 bases at J, with 11 bases between. In nucleotides, the CDR3 is TGCAGTGCTAGAGAGGAGGGGACCCACGAGCAGTACTTC. Its translation: CSAREEGTHEQYF.

This clonotype was counted ten times or more. This chain joins TRBV5-1 and TRBJ2-7; D is undetermined. The CDR3 contains 12 residues. V was clipped by 4 bases and J by 6 bases, with 11 bases between them. Germline CDR1 and CDR2: SGHRS and YFSETQ. The CDR3 loop reads CASSGKDIEQYF. The CDR3 DNA reads as TGCGCCAGCAGCGGTAAAGACATCGAGCAGTACTTC.

This clonotype was recorded at least ten times. V gene TRBV18 combines with J gene TRBJ1-2; D possibly corresponds to TRBD1 (6 bases). The V and J ends lost 3 bases and 1 base respectively, with 9 bases between them. This CDR3 is built from 14 residues. CDR1 and CDR2 from the germline V gene are KGHSH and LQKENI. CDR3 residues: CASSPDRVNYGYTF. In DNA, the CDR3 is TGTGCCAGCTCACCGGACAGAGTTAACTATGGCTACACCTTC. Together with reference TRBV18 and TRBJ1-2, the CDR3 gives the full variable domain: NAGVMQNPRHLVRRRGQEARLRCSPMKGHSHVYWYRQLPEEGLKFMVYLQKENIIDESGMPKERFSAEFPKEGPSILRIQQVVRGDSAAYFCASSPDRVNYGYTFGSGTRLTVV.

This clonotype was picked up a small number of times. The V call is TRBV25-1, the J call TRBJ2-4; 7 positions agree with TRBD1. Germline assignment: CDR1 MGHDK and CDR2 SYGVNS. The CDR3 length is 16 residues. The junction had 16 bases not matched to a gene; V was cut back by 5 bases and J by 9 bases. The CDR3 sequence: CASSPSFSRQGSIQYF. The CDR3 nucleotides read TGTGCCAGCAGTCCTTCTTTCTCTCGACAGGGAAGCATTCAGTACTTC.

The table lists this clonotype with many counts. The CDR3 spells CASSQYVGTEAFF. The CDR3 coding sequence is TGTGCCAGCAGTCAATACGTGGGAACTGAAGCTTTCTTT. The chain couples TRBV11-3 to TRBJ1-1; D is unresolved. Germline-derived CDR1 and CDR2 are SGHNT and YENEEA. This CDR3 has 13 residues. The V end was cut by 6 bases, the J end by 5 bases, with 13 bases between.

This clonotype was counted many times. The chain recombines TRBV6-2 or TRBV6-3 with TRBJ1-1; 7 positions agree with TRBD1. CDR1 is MNHEY and CDR2 is SVGEGT in the germline V gene. The CDR3 totals 16 residues. With V trimmed by 2 bases and J by 1 base, 7 bases remained unmatched. CDR3 coding DNA: TGTGCCAGCAGTTACGAGGCAGGGGGGAAGAACACTGAAGCTTTCTTT. Protein product: CASSYEAGGKNTEAFF.

This clonotype has more than one count but fewer than ten. This CDR3 reads CASIRDTNTGELFF. CDR3 DNA sequence: TGTGCCAGCATAAGGGACACAAACACCGGGGAGCTGTTTTTT. This chain joins TRBV2 and TRBJ2-2; D may be TRBD1 (6 bases). Germline values: CDR1 SNHLY, CDR2 FYNNEI. V was trimmed by 7 bases and J by 2 bases, leaving 11 bases between them. The CDR3 covers 14 residues.